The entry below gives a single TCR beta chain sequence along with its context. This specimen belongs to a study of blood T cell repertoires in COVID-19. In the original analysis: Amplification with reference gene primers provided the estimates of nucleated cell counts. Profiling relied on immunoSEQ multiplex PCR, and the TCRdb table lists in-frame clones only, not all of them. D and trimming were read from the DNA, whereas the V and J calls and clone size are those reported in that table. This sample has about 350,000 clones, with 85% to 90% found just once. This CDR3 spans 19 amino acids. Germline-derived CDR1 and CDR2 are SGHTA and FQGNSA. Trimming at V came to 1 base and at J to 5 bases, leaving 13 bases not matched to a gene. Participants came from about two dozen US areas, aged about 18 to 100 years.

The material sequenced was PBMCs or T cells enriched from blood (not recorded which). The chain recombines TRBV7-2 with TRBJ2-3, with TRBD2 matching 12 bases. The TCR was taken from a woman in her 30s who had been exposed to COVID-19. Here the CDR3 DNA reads TGTGCCAGCAGCTTAGTACCCCTCCTAGCGGGAGGGCCCGAAGATACGCAGTATTTT. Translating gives CASSLVPLLAGGPEDTQYF. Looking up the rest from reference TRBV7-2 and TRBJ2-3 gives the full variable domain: GAGVSQSPSNKVTEKGKDVELRCDPISGHTALYWYRQSLGQGLEFLIYFQGNSAPDKSGLPSDRFSAERTGGSVSTLTIQRTQQEDSAVYLCASSLVPLLAGGPEDTQYFGPGTRLTVL.